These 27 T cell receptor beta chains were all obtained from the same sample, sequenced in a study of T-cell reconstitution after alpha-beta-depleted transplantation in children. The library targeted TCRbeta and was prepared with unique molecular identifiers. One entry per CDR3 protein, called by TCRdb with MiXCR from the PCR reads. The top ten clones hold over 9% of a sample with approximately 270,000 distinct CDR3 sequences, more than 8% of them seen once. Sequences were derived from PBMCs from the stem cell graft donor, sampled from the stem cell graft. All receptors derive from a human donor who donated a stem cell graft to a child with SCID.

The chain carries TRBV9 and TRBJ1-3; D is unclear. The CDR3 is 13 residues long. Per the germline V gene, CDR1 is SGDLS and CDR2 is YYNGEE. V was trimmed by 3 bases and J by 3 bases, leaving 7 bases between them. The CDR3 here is CASSADGGNTIYF. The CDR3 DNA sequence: TGTGCCAGCAGCGCTGACGGTGGAAACACCATATATTTT.

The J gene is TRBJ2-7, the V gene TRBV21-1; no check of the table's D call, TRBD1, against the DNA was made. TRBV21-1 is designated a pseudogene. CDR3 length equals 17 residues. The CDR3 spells CASSKEYKQGTSYEQYF. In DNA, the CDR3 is TGTGCCAGCAGCAAAGAGTACAAGCAGGGAACATCCTACGAGCAGTACTTC.

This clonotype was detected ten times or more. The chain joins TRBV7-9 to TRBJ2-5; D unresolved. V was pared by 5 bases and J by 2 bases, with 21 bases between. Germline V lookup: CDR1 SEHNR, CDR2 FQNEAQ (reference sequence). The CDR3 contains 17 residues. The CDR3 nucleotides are TGTGCCAGCAGCATATATCGGACGGGCCGGTGGCAAGAGACCCAGTACTTC. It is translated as CASSIYRTGRWQETQYF.

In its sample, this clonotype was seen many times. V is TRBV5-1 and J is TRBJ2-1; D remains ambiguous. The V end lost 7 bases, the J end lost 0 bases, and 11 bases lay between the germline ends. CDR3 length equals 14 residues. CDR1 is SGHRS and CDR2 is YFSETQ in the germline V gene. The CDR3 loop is CASASTFSYNEQFF. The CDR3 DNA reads TGCGCCAGCGCATCTACTTTCTCCTACAATGAGCAGTTCTTC.

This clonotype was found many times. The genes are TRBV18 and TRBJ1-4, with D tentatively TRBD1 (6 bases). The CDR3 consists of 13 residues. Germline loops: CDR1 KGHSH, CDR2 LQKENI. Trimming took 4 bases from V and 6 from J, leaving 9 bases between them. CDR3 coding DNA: TGTGCCAGCTCACTCAACAGGGATGAAAAACTGTTTTTT. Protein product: CASSLNRDEKLFF.

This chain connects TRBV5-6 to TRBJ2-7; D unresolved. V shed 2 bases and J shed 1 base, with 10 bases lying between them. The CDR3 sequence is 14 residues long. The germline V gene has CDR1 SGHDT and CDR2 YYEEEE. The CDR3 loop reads CASSFNDGSYEQYF. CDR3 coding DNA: TGTGCCAGCAGCTTCAACGACGGGTCCTACGAGCAGTACTTC. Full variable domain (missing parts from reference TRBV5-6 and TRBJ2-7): DAGVTQSPTHLIKTRGQQVTLRCSPKSGHDTVSWYQQALGQGPQFIFQYYEEEERQRGNFPDRFSGHQFPNYSSELNVNALLLGDSALYLCASSFNDGSYEQYFGPGTRLTVT.

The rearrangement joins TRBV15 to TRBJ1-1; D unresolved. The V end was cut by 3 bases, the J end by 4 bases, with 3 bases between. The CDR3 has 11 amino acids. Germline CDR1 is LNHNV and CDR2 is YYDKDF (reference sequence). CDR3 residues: CATSSGTEAFF. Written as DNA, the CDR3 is TGTGCCACCAGCAGTGGCACTGAAGCTTTCTTT.

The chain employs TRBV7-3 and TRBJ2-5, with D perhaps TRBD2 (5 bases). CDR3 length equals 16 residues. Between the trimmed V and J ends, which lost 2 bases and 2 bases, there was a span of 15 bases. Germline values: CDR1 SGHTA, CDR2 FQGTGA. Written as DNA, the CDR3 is TGTGCCAGCAGCTTAGGTGTTAGCGATCTTCAAGAGACCCAGTACTTC. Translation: CASSLGVSDLQETQYF.

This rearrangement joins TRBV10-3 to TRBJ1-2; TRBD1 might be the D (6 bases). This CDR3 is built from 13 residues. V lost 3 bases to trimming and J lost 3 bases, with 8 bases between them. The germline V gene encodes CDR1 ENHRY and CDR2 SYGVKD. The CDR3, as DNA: TGTGCCATCAGTGATCCAGGGGACTATGGCTACACCTTC. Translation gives CAISDPGDYGYTF.

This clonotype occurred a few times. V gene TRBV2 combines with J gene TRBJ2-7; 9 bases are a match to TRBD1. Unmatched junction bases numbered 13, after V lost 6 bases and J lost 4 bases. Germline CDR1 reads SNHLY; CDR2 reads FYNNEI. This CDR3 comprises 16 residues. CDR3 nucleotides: TGTGCCAGCAGCTCCCCGGGTAGGACAGGGGTATACGAGCAGTACTTC. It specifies CASSSPGRTGVYEQYF. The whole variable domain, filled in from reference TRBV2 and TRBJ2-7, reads EPEVTQTPSHQVTQMGQEVILRCVPISNHLYFYWYRQILGQKVEFLVSFYNNEISEKSEIFDDQFSVERPDGSNFTLKIRSTKLEDSAMYFCASSSPGRTGVYEQYFGPGTRLTVT.

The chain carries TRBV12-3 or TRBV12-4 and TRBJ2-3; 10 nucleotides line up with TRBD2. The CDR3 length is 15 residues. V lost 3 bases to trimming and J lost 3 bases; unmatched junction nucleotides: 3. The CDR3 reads CASSFVAGGTDTQYF. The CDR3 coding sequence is TGTGCCAGCAGTTTTGTAGCGGGGGGAACAGATACGCAGTATTTT.

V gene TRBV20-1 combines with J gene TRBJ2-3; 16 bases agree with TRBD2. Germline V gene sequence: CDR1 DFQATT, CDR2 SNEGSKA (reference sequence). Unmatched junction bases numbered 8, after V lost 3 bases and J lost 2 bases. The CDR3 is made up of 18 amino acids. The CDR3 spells CSARPPGLAGGFTDTQYF. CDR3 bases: TGCAGTGCTAGGCCTCCGGGACTAGCGGGGGGGTTCACAGATACGCAGTATTTT.

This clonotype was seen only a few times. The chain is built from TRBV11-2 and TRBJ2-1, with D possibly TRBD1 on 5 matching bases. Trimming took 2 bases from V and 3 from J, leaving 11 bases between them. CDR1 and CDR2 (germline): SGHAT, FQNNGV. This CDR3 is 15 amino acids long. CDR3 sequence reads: CASSLKGLSYNEQFF. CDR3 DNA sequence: TGTGCCAGCAGCTTAAAGGGGCTTAGCTACAATGAGCAGTTCTTC.

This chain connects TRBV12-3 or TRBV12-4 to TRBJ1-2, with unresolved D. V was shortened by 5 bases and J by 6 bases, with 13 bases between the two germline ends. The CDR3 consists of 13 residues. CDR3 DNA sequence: TGTGCCAGCAGTACTGGAGGACTGGATGGCTACACCTTC. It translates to CASSTGGLDGYTF.

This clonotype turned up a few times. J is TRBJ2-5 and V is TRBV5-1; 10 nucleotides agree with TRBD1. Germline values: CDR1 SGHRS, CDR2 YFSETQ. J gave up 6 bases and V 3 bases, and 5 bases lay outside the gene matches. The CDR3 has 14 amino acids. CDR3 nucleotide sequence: TGCGCCAGCAGCTGGGACAGGGGACGACAGACCCAGTACTTC. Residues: CASSWDRGRQTQYF.

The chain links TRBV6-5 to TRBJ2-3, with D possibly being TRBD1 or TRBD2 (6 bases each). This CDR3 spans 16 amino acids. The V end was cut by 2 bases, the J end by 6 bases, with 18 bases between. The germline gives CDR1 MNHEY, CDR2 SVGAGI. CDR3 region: CASSYGGPGSSDTQYF. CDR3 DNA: TGTGCCAGCAGTTACGGGGGGCCCGGGAGTTCCGATACGCAGTATTTT.

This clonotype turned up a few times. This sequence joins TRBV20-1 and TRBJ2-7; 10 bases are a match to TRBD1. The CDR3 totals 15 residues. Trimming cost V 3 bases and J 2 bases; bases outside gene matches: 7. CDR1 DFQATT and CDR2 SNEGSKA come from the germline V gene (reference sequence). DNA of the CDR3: TGCAGTGCTAGTCCCGGGGGGACAGGGGCCTACGAGCAGTACTTC. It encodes CSASPGGTGAYEQYF.

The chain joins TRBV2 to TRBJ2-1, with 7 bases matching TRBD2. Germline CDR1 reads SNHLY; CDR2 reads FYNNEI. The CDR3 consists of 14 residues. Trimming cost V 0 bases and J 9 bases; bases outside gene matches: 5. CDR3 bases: TGTGCCAGCAGTGAAGCGCGCGGGGGTGGTGAGCAGTTCTTC. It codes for CASSEARGGGEQFF.

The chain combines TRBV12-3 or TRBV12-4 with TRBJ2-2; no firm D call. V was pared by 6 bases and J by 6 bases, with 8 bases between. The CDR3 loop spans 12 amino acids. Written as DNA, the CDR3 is TGTGCCAGCAGAAAGGGTGCCGGGGAGCTGTTTTTT. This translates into CASRKGAGELFF.

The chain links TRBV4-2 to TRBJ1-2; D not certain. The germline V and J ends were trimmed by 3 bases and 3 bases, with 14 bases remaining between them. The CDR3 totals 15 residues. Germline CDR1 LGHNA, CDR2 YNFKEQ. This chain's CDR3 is CASSQELRYDYGYTF. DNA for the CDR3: TGTGCCAGCAGCCAGGAACTTAGATATGACTATGGCTACACCTTC.

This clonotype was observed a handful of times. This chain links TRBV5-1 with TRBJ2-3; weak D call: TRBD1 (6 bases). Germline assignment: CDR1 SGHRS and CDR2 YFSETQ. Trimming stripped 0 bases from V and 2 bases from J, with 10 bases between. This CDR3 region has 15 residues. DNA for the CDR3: TGCGCCAGCAGCTTGGTGGGGGCCCACACAGATACGCAGTATTTT. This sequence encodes CASSLVGAHTDTQYF. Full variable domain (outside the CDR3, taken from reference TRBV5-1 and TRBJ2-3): KAGVTQTPRYLIKTRGQQVTLSCSPISGHRSVSWYQQTPGQGLQFLFEYFSETQRNKGNFPGRFSGRQFSNSRSEMNVSTLELGDSALYLCASSLVGAHTDTQYFGPGTRLTVL.

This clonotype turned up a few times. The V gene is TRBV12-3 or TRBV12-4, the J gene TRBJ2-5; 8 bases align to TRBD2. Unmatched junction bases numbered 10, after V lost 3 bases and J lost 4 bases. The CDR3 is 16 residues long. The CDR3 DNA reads TGTGCCAGCAGTTTGGGGGGTAGCGGGGCGTTAGAGACCCAGTACTTC. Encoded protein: CASSLGGSGALETQYF.

Here the CDR3 reads CASSLDPGGATYNEQFF. CDR3 bases: TGCGCCAGCAGCTTAGACCCGGGGGGGGCTACCTACAATGAGCAGTTCTTC. The chain carries TRBV5-1 and TRBJ2-1, with 8 nucleotides matching TRBD2. Unmatched junction bases numbered 9, after V lost 2 bases and J lost 2 bases. CDR3 length: 17 amino acids. Germline lookup yields CDR1 SGHRS and CDR2 YFSETQ. Drawing the rest from reference TRBV5-1 and TRBJ2-1, the complete variable domain is KAGVTQTPRYLIKTRGQQVTLSCSPISGHRSVSWYQQTPGQGLQFLFEYFSETQRNKGNFPGRFSGRQFSNSRSEMNVSTLELGDSALYLCASSLDPGGATYNEQFFGPGTRLTVL.

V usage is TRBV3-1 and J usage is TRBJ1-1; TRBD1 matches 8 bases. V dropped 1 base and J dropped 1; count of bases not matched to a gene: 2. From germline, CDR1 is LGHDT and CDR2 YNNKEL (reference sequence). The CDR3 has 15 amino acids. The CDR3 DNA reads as TGTGCCAGCAGCCAAGGGGGACAGGCGAACACTGAAGCTTTCTTT. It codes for CASSQGGQANTEAFF.

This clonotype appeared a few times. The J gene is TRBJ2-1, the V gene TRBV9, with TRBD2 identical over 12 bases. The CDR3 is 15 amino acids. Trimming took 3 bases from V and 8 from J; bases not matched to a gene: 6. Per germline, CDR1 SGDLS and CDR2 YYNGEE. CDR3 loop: CASSARTSGIDEQFF. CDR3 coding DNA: TGTGCCAGCAGCGCCCGGACTAGCGGGATCGATGAGCAGTTCTTC.

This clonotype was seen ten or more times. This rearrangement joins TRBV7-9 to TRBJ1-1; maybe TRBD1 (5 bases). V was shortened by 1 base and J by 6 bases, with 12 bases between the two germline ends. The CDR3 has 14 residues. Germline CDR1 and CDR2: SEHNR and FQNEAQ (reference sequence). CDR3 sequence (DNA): TGTGCCAGCAGCTTAGTAAAGGGGCGGGCTGAAGCTTTCTTT. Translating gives CASSLVKGRAEAFF.

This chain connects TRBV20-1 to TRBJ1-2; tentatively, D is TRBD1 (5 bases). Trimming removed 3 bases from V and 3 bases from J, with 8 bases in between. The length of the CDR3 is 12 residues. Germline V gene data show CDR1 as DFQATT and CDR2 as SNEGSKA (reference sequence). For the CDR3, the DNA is TGCAGTGCTAGTATGGGGGACTATGGCTACACCTTC. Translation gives CSASMGDYGYTF.